A single sample is the source of the 30 T cell receptor beta chains below, sequenced in a study of blood T cell repertoires in COVID-19. Libraries were prepared by immunoSEQ multiplex PCR; TCRdb keeps only in-frame clonotypes and omits some of them. The table includes roughly 400,000 clones, around 92% detected once. The sequenced sample consisted of PBMCs or T cells enriched from blood (not recorded which). Every receptor here comes from a woman under 40 who had recovered from COVID-19.

This chain uses TRBV29-1 with TRBJ1-3; D not resolved. The length of the CDR3 is 11 residues. The germline V and J ends were trimmed by 3 bases and 9 bases, with 9 bases remaining between them. CDR1 and CDR2 (germline): SQVTM, ANQGSEA. CDR3 bases: TGCAGCGTTGATGACTTGGGCACCATATATTTT. It translates to CSVDDLGTIYF.

This clone was counted a single time. Here the CDR3 DNA reads TGTGCCAGCAGCTTACGTCTCGTTGAGCATGGCTACACCTTC. Its translation is CASSLRLVEHGYTF. This chain connects TRBV7-2 to TRBJ1-2; unclear D gene. V was clipped by 2 bases and J by 6 bases, with 13 bases between them. CDR1 SGHTA and CDR2 FQGNSA come from the germline V gene. This CDR3 is 14 amino acids long.

The gene calls are TRBV3-1 (or the pseudogene TRBV3-2) and TRBJ2-7; no definite D call. The CDR3 has 16 residues. The V gene's germline CDR1 is LGHDT and CDR2 YNNKEL (reference sequence). V was clipped by 2 bases and J by 2 bases, with 16 bases between them. The chain's CDR3 is CASSQPGHLAAYEQYF. CDR3 sequence (DNA): TGTGCCAGCAGCCAACCCGGTCATCTCGCGGCCTACGAGCAGTACTTC.

This clone was detected only a few times. This chain links TRBV28 with TRBJ1-2; TRBD1 might be the D (6 bases). Trimming stripped 2 bases from V and 12 bases from J, with 19 bases between. This CDR3 spans 14 amino acids. Per germline, CDR1 MDHEN and CDR2 SYDVKM. CDR3 amino acids: CASSLRSGVDLHTF. The CDR3 DNA follows: TGTGCCAGCAGTTTACGGTCAGGGGTCGACTTGCACACCTTC.

The chain is built from TRBV6-2 or TRBV6-3 and TRBJ2-7, with TRBD2 matching 14 bases. The CDR3 is 19 amino acids. Germline CDR1 and CDR2: MNHEY and SVGEGT. The junction had 17 bases not matched to a gene; V was cut back by 6 bases and J by 4 bases. This CDR3 reads CASSIFPGLAGEGGYEQYF. In nucleotides, the CDR3 is TGTGCCAGCAGCATTTTTCCGGGACTAGCGGGAGAAGGGGGATACGAGCAGTACTTC.

The chain employs TRBV5-6 and TRBJ1-6, with D possibly TRBD1 on 5 matching bases. This CDR3 region has 14 residues. V gave up 0 bases and J gave up 9 bases, with 10 bases separating them. CDR1 and CDR2 from the germline V gene are SGHDT and YYEEEE. The CDR3 sequence: CASSLGVGASPLHF. The CDR3 DNA sequence: TGTGCCAGCAGCTTGGGTGTTGGGGCTTCACCCCTCCACTTT.

The chain links TRBV29-1 to TRBJ1-1; D may be TRBD1 (6 bases). This CDR3 comprises 15 residues. V was pared by 6 bases and J by 2 bases, with 19 bases between. CDR1 SQVTM and CDR2 ANQGSEA come from the germline V gene. The CDR3 here is CSVSYPGVLNTEAFF. The CDR3 nucleotides read TGCAGCGTATCATACCCAGGGGTTTTAAACACTGAAGCTTTCTTT.

The rearrangement uses TRBV11-1 and TRBJ1-1; possibly TRBD1 for D (6 bases). CDR3 length: 13 residues. V was cut by 4 bases and J by 1 base, with 7 bases left in between. Germline-derived CDR1 and CDR2 are SGHAT and FQDESV (reference sequence). The CDR3 loop is CASSSGQNTEAFF. DNA for the CDR3: TGTGCCAGCAGCTCGGGACAGAACACTGAAGCTTTCTTT.

V is TRBV28 and J is TRBJ2-7; D remains unclear. The V gene lost 2 bases and the J gene lost 5 bases, with 4 bases spanning the gap. The germline V gene encodes CDR1 MDHEN and CDR2 SYDVKM. This CDR3 region has 11 residues. CDR3 protein: CASSLGHEQYF. The CDR3 nucleotides are TGTGCCAGCAGTTTAGGGCACGAGCAGTACTTC.

This chain links TRBV10-3 with TRBJ2-2, with a weak D call TRBD2 (5 bases). V was shortened by 3 bases and J by 3 bases, with 11 bases between the two germline ends. The CDR3 loop spans 15 amino acids. CDR1 ENHRY and CDR2 SYGVKD come from the germline V gene. The DNA for the CDR3 is TGTGCCATCAGTGACACCTTGAGGGACACCGGGGAGCTGTTTTTT. It yields the protein CAISDTLRDTGELFF.

This clone came up once. This chain connects TRBV5-1 to TRBJ1-1, with a tentative D call TRBD1 (6 bases). V lost 1 base and J lost 5, with 18 bases in between. Germline CDR1 reads SGHRS; CDR2 reads YFSETQ. This CDR3 spans 16 amino acids. For the CDR3, the DNA is TGCGCCAGCAGCTTGAGACAGGTTTGGGGTGATACTGAAGCTTTCTTT. It specifies CASSLRQVWGDTEAFF.

This chain connects TRBV11-3 to TRBJ2-1; 12 bases map to TRBD1. CDR3 length: 15 amino acids. The germline V gene has CDR1 SGHNT and CDR2 YENEEA. J gave up 7 bases and V 8 bases, and 9 bases lay outside the gene matches. The CDR3 DNA is TGTGCCAGCTCAAAGGGGGGACAGGGGGCAAATGAGCAGTTCTTC. It translates to CASSKGGQGANEQFF. The full variable domain, in which reference TRBV11-3 and TRBJ2-1 provide the parts outside the CDR3, is EAGVVQSPRYKIIEKKQPVAFWCNPISGHNTLYWYLQNLGQGPELLIRYENEEAVDDSQLPKDRFSAERLKGVDSTLKIQPAELGDSAVYLCASSKGGQGANEQFFGPGTRLTVL.

The chain links TRBV25-1 to TRBJ1-2, with D possibly being TRBD1 (5 bases). This CDR3 is 12 amino acids long. CDR1 is MGHDK, CDR2 SYGVNS, per germline. Trimming left V 5 bases short and J 9 bases short, with 13 bases between. The CDR3 sequence: CASSPQGNSYTF. The CDR3 DNA is TGTGCCAGCAGTCCGCAGGGAAACAGCTACACCTTC.

The J gene is TRBJ1-4, the V gene TRBV23-1; TRBD1 might be the D (5 bases). TRBV23-1 counts as an open reading frame of uncertain function. V was pared by 6 bases and J by 7 bases, with 21 bases between. The CDR3 covers 16 residues. CDR3 sequence: CASRPTLGGRGEKLFF. The DNA for the CDR3 is TGCGCCAGCAGACCGACCCTCGGGGGTAGGGGTGAAAAACTGTTTTTT.

The chain recombines TRBV5-6 with TRBJ1-2; D may be TRBD1 (5 bases). CDR3 length: 11 residues. Trimming shortened V by 1 base and J by 13 bases, and 11 bases separated the two germline ends. In germline, CDR1 is SGHDT, CDR2 YYEEEE. CDR3: CASSLRGPFTF. Here the CDR3 DNA reads TGTGCCAGCAGCTTGAGGGGCCCTTTCACCTTC.

This clone was counted once. The V gene is TRBV7-9, the J gene TRBJ2-6; D not certain. Trimming pared 1 base from V and 4 bases from J, leaving 5 bases between. The CDR3 consists of 14 residues. Germline CDR1 reads SEHNR; CDR2 reads FQNEAQ (reference sequence). For the CDR3, the DNA is TGTGCCAGCAGCTTAGAAGCGGGGGCCAACGTCCTGACTTTC. Encoded protein: CASSLEAGANVLTF. The full variable domain, completed using reference TRBV7-9 and TRBJ2-6, is DTGVSQNPRHKITKRGQNVTFRCDPISEHNRLYWYRQTLGQGPEFLTYFQNEAQLEKSRLLSDRFSAERPKGSFSTLEIQRTEQGDSAMYLCASSLEAGANVLTFGAGSRLTVL.

This sequence joins TRBV5-4 and TRBJ1-2; 8 positions match TRBD1. The length of the CDR3 is 13 residues. With V trimmed by 4 bases and J by 3 bases, 2 bases remained unmatched. CDR1 is SGHNT and CDR2 is YYREEE in the germline V gene (reference sequence). CDR3 DNA sequence: TGTGCCAGCAGCCAGGGGGCGGACTATGGCTACACCTTC. This translates into CASSQGADYGYTF.

The chain combines TRBV19 with TRBJ1-4; TRBD1 might be the D (5 bases). This CDR3 is 15 amino acids long. The germline V gene has CDR1 LNHDA and CDR2 SQIVND (reference sequence). V was shortened by 7 bases and J by 2 bases, with 14 bases between the two germline ends. This CDR3 is CASTDRGSTNEKLFF. The DNA for the CDR3 is TGTGCCAGTACCGATAGGGGCAGTACTAATGAAAAACTGTTTTTT.

J is TRBJ2-3 and V is TRBV12-3 or TRBV12-4; TRBD1 agrees at 7 bases. The CDR3 loop spans 12 amino acids. Unmatched junction bases numbered 8, after V lost 5 bases and J lost 12 bases. CDR3 residues: CASSRDSSSQYF. The CDR3, as DNA: TGTGCCAGCAGTCGGGACAGTTCGTCCCAGTATTTT.

The chain is built from TRBV12-3 or TRBV12-4 and TRBJ1-4; no definite D call. The V end lost 1 base, the J end lost 6 bases, and 6 bases lay between the germline ends. CDR3 length: 13 amino acids. This CDR3 reads CASSLGGYEKLFF. The CDR3 DNA reads TGTGCCAGCAGTTTAGGAGGTTATGAAAAACTGTTTTTT.

This chain connects TRBV9 to TRBJ2-7, with TRBD1 matching over 9 bases. Germline CDR1 reads SGDLS; CDR2 reads YYNGEE. This CDR3 region has 16 residues. The J segment lost 0 bases and the V segment lost 4 bases, leaving 8 bases of the junction unmatched. The DNA of the CDR3 is TGTGCCAGCAGCAACCCCGTGGACAGGGGCTCCTACGAGCAGTACTTC. Protein: CASSNPVDRGSYEQYF.

The CDR3 coding sequence is TGTGCCTCCGGGCAGGGGCTAGCTTCACCCCTCCACTTT. Translation gives CASGQGLASPLHF. This rearrangement joins TRBV28 to TRBJ1-6, with a weak D call TRBD1 (6 bases). V lost 11 bases and J 9 bases, leaving 17 bases between the germline ends. This CDR3 is 13 amino acids long. Germline CDR1 reads MDHEN; CDR2 reads SYDVKM.

The chain uses TRBV18 and TRBJ2-7, with D maybe TRBD1 (6 bases). V was trimmed by 5 bases and J by 0 bases, leaving 14 bases between them. CDR3 length: 15 amino acids. The germline V gene encodes CDR1 KGHSH and CDR2 LQKENI. The CDR3 nucleotides read TGTGCCAGCTCAATCAAGACAGGTAACTCCTACGAGCAGTACTTC. Translation gives CASSIKTGNSYEQYF.

This chain connects TRBV7-2 to TRBJ1-6; 9 bases are shared with TRBD1. CDR1 SGHTA and CDR2 FQGNSA come from the germline V gene. With V trimmed by 0 bases and J by 9 bases, 6 bases remained unmatched. CDR3 size: 16 residues. Written as DNA, the CDR3 is TGTGCCAGCAGCTTAGCCACCGGGACAGGGTCTTCACCCCTCCACTTT. Translation gives CASSLATGTGSSPLHF. Using reference TRBV7-2 and TRBJ1-6 for the parts outside the CDR3, the full variable domain is GAGVSQSPSNKVTEKGKDVELRCDPISGHTALYWYRQSLGQGLEFLIYFQGNSAPDKSGLPSDRFSAERTGGSVSTLTIQRTQQEDSAVYLCASSLATGTGSSPLHFGNGTRLTVT.

The gene calls are TRBV2 and TRBJ2-7; tentatively, D is TRBD2 (5 bases). The germline CDR1 and CDR2 sequences are SNHLY and FYNNEI. Trimming took 3 bases from V and 2 from J, leaving 11 bases between them. The CDR3 is 14 residues long. CDR3 DNA sequence: TGTGCCAGCAGTGAGGTTACCGGGGCCTACGAGCAGTACTTC. Translated, it gives CASSEVTGAYEQYF. Full variable domain (remainder filled in from reference TRBV2 and TRBJ2-7): EPEVTQTPSHQVTQMGQEVILRCVPISNHLYFYWYRQILGQKVEFLVSFYNNEISEKSEIFDDQFSVERPDGSNFTLKIRSTKLEDSAMYFCASSEVTGAYEQYFGPGTRLTVT.

The chain is built from TRBV19 and TRBJ1-4, with TRBD1 identical over 9 bases. Germline-derived CDR1 and CDR2 are LNHDA and SQIVND (reference sequence). Trimming at V came to 6 bases and at J to 5 bases, leaving 7 bases not matched to a gene. This CDR3 region has 15 residues. CDR3 bases: TGTGCCAGTAGGGAAACAGGGGGCACCAATGAAAAACTGTTTTTT. Translating gives CASRETGGTNEKLFF.

The chain combines TRBV15 with TRBJ2-3; D may be TRBD2 (6 bases). This CDR3 has 16 amino acids. V was pared by 0 bases and J by 3 bases, with 13 bases between. In germline, CDR1 is LNHNV, CDR2 YYDKDF (reference sequence). Here the CDR3 DNA reads TGTGCCACCAGCAGAGATGGAGGGGATCGTACAGATACGCAGTATTTT. Translated: CATSRDGGDRTDTQYF.

DNA of the CDR3: TGTGCCAGCAAACCCGGACAGGGGAGGTTCTATGGCTACACCTTC. Translating it yields CASKPGQGRFYGYTF. The V call is TRBV27, the J call TRBJ1-2, with TRBD1 matching 9 bases. The CDR3 covers 15 residues. Unmatched junction bases numbered 10, after V lost 7 bases and J lost 4 bases. CDR1 and CDR2 from the germline V gene are MNHEY and SMNVEV (reference sequence).

The chain is built from TRBV7-6 and TRBJ1-4, with a weak D call TRBD1 (5 bases). Trimming cost V 2 bases and J 6 bases, with 28 bases left between them. The CDR3 totals 20 residues. The germline V gene has CDR1 SGHVS and CDR2 FNYEAQ. In DNA form, the CDR3 reads TGTGCCAGCAGCTTAAGATTCCTCCCACCCCTCACAGGATTAGATGAAAAACTGTTTTTT. Its protein product is CASSLRFLPPLTGLDEKLFF. Filled out from reference TRBV7-6 and TRBJ1-4, the complete variable domain reads GAGVSQSPRYKVTKRGQDVALRCDPISGHVSLYWYRQALGQGPEFLTYFNYEAQQDKSGLPNDRFSAERPEGSISTLTIQRTEQRDSAMYRCASSLRFLPPLTGLDEKLFFGSGTQLSVL.

V usage is TRBV28 and J usage is TRBJ1-5, with a possible D match to TRBD1 (5 bases). The CDR3 has 17 residues. Germline V gene data show CDR1 as MDHEN and CDR2 as SYDVKM. The germline V and J ends were trimmed by 3 bases and 0 bases, with 15 bases remaining between them. CDR3 in DNA: TGTGCCAGCAGTTTGGAAGGGGTCAGAAATAGCAATCAGCCCCAGCATTTT. Its translation is CASSLEGVRNSNQPQHF.